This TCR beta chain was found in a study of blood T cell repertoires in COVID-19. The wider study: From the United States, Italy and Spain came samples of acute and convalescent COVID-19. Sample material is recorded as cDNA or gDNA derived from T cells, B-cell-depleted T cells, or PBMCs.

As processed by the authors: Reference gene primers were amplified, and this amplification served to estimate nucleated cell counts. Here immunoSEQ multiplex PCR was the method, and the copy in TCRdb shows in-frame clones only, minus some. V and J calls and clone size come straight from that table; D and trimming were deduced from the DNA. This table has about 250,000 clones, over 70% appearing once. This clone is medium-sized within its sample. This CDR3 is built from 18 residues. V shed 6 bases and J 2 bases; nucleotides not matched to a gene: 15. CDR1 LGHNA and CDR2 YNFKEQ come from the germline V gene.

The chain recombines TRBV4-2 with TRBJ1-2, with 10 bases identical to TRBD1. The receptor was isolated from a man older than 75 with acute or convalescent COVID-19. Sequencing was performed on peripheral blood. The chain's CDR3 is CASSPFYLTGGANYGYTF. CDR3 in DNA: TGTGCCAGCAGTCCCTTCTACTTGACAGGGGGCGCCAACTATGGCTACACCTTC.